This TCR beta chain was recorded in a study of blood T cell repertoires in COVID-19. Study-wide background: COVID-19 samples collected from the United States, Italy and Spain covered acute and convalescent phases. From T cells, B-cell-depleted T cells, or PBMCs came the material, which was cDNA or gDNA.

CDR1 SGHAT and CDR2 FQNNGV come from the germline V gene. The V and J ends lost 5 bases and 0 bases respectively, with 19 bases between them. There are 17 residues in the CDR3. Methods used by the authors: Reference gene primer amplification yielded estimated nucleated cell counts. Profiling relied on immunoSEQ multiplex PCR, and the TCRdb table lists in-frame clones only, not all of them. The V and J calls and the clone size are those of that table, but D and trimming were determined from the DNA. The sample lists around 370,000 clones, about 88% occurring once. This sequence joins TRBV11-2 and TRBJ1-1; unclear D gene. This receptor was obtained from a woman in her 70s with COVID-19, enrolled during active disease. The specimen sequenced was peripheral blood. This CDR3 is CASSPSGEARLNTEAFF. CDR3 nucleotide sequence: TGTGCCAGCAGCCCCTCCGGGGAGGCTAGGCTGAACACTGAAGCTTTCTTT.